The T cell receptor beta chain described here comes from a study of T cell repertoires in cytomegalovirus infection. Study as a whole: The public TCR beta signatures pointed to both CMV infection and matching HLA type. Whole-study findings and limits: Dominating the ex vivo response were TCR beta clonotypes that were CMV-specific and HLA-C-restricted. Accumulated public TCR beta family frequency recognized individuals carrying CMV together with the relevant HLA.

TCRdb ran MiXCR on the reads and lists one entry per CDR3 protein. Among hundreds of thousands of distinct CDR3 sequences, under 55% were seen once, and the ten largest hold 43%. This clonotype occurred a few times. Its target is unknown. The receptor's source is a human donor in good health (CMV status not recorded). Some clones in this sample may be carry-over from other donors' samples. The sequencing here drew on cultured PBMCs, taken from culture after CMV antigen stimulation.

The CDR3 sequence is CASSPGRTQYF. Written as DNA, the CDR3 is TGTGCCAGCAGTCCCGGGCGGACCCAGTACTTC. J is TRBJ2-5 and V is TRBV7-2, with D unclear. The CDR3 loop spans 11 amino acids. The V and J ends lost 6 bases and 7 bases respectively, with 9 bases between them. Germline V gene lookup returns CDR1 SGHTA and CDR2 FQGNSA.